The TCR beta chain described here comes from a study of cytomegalovirus exposure and HLA in healthy donors. Findings and limits, study-wide: While the bulk of TCR sequences proved rare, some public TCRs turned up in many donors.

Use of 60 Vbeta and 13 Jbeta primers characterized the PCR. Sequenced by immunoSEQ multiplex PCR; TCRdb stores in-frame clones only, minus some. Of 100,000 to 150,000 clones listed, roughly three quarters were seen once; the top ten hold roughly 1.5%. About this clone: The target antigen is unknown.

The CDR3 length is 14 residues. Germline-derived CDR1 and CDR2 are MNHNY and SVGAGI (reference sequence). V shed 4 bases and J shed 2 bases, with 12 bases lying between them. The receptor's source is a woman younger than 30 in good health and CMV-seronegative. Material: PBMCs. This chain uses TRBV6-6 with TRBJ2-7; D is perhaps TRBD2 (5 bases). DNA of the CDR3: TGTGCCAGCAGTTCGGAGGAAAAGCCCTACGAGCAGTACTTC. This sequence encodes CASSSEEKPYEQYF.